The T cell receptor beta chain described here comes from a study of shared clonotypes between healthy human individuals. About the study: Aged between 18 and 49, the donors were two women and a few men. Overall study findings and caveats: The sole specimen, blood, was sampled, and tissue repertoires likely differ.

As to this clone: Its cognate antigen is unknown.

This CDR3 region has 15 residues. Germline V gene data show CDR1 as SGHDT and CDR2 as YYEEEE. V was clipped by 2 bases and J by 5 bases; unmatched bases: 6. Deep-level assay runs were performed. In the original processing: Filtering differed, since immunoSEQ gave only junction sequences and no quality scores. Using immunoSEQ multiplex PCR, the repertoire was profiled, and TCRdb retains in-frame clones only, with some absent. D and trimming were read from the DNA, whereas the V and J calls and clone size are those reported in that table. The table includes 450,000 to 600,000 clones, around 80% detected once.

This TCR was recovered from a woman aged 40-49 years in good health. Some clones in this sample may be carry-over from other donors' samples. Input material: PBMCs. The J gene is TRBJ2-1, the V gene TRBV5-6; 8 bases match TRBD2. This CDR3 reads CASSLGTRVDNEQFF. CDR3 bases: TGTGCCAGCAGCTTAGGGACTAGGGTAGACAATGAGCAGTTCTTC.